Each of the 2 T cell receptor beta chains below was sequenced from the same sample in a study of T cells in Graves' hyperthyroidism and ophthalmopathy (dated by TCRdb to between 2018 and 2021). The protocol used for the library was multiplex PCR. The sequencer listed for this sample is Illumina HiSeq 2000. TCR beta CDR3 regions were amplified from RNA transcripts. A first-round RT-PCR of the TCR CDR3 used the HTBI primer set with the Qiagen OneStep RT-PCR kit. The raw public data were reprocessed by TCRdb itself: fastp quality trimming at Q25, MiXCR clonotype calling, in-frame beta chains only. Records with the same CDR3 protein are collapsed into one entry carrying the most frequent genes and DNA. Recorded for this sample are 500,000 to 700,000 distinct CDR3 sequences; approximately 15% of them occurred a single time. The top ten constitute 15% to 20% of the sample. The sequenced sample was blood. The receptors were gathered from a woman younger than 30 with Graves' hyperthyroidism.

This clonotype was observed a handful of times. The rearrangement joins TRBV29-1 to TRBJ2-7; weak D call: TRBD1 (6 bases). Trimming cost V 6 bases and J 2 bases, with 11 bases left between them. CDR1 and CDR2 from the germline V gene are SQVTM and ANQGSEA. The CDR3 has 12 residues. In DNA form, the CDR3 reads TGCAGCGTCCAGACAGGTCCCTACGAGCAGTACTTC. Translation: CSVQTGPYEQYF.

This clonotype was counted ten times or more. The chain joins TRBV7-2 to TRBJ2-1; TRBD1 matches at 9 bases. The CDR3 totals 16 residues. Germline CDR1 SGHTA, CDR2 FQGNSA. Losses at the gene ends were 0 bases for V and 5 bases for J; bases not matched to a gene: 5. This chain's CDR3 is CASSLARDRANNEQFF. For the CDR3, the DNA is TGTGCCAGCAGCTTAGCGAGGGACAGGGCCAACAATGAGCAGTTCTTC.